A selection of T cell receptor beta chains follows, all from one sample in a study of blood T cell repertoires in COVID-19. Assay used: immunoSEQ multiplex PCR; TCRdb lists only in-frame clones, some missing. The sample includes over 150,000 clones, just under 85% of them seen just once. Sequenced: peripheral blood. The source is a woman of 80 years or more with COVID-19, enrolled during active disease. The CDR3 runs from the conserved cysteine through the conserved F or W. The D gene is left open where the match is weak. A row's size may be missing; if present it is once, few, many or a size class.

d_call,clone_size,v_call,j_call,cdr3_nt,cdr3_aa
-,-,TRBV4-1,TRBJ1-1,TGCGCCAGCAGCGACTACGCAGGAGACCAAACCAACACTGAAGCTTTCTTT,CASSDYAGDQTNTEAFF
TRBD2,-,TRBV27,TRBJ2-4,TGTGCCAGCAGTTCGGGACAACCCGGGACTAGCGTTCAGTACTTC,CASSSGQPGTSVQYF
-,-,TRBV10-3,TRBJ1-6,TGTGCCATCAGGAAGGAGGCTCCCAATTCACCCCTCCACTTT,CAIRKEAPNSPLHF
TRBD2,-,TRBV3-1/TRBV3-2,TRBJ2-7,TGTGCCAGCAGCCAATCCGCGGGAGCTGGCGAGCAGTACTTC,CASSQSAGAGEQYF
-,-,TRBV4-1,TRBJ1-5,TGCGCCAGCAGCCAAGATGAAGGGGGAGGCAATCAGCCCCAGCATTTT,CASSQDEGGGNQPQHF
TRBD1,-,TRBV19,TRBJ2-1,TGTGCCAGTCTTCCAGGGGGCCGCGATGAGCAGTTCTTC,CASLPGGRDEQFF
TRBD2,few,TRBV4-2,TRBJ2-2,TGTGCCAGCAGCCACCAACTAGCGGAAAACACCGGGGAGCTGTTTTTT,CASSHQLAENTGELFF
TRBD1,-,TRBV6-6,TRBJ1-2,TGTGCCAGCATCGGGACAGGGACATTCCGGGACACCTTC,CASIGTGTFRDTF
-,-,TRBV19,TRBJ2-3,TGTGCCAGTAGCTTACAGGGATGGAAGGCAGATACGCAGTATTTT,CASSLQGWKADTQYF
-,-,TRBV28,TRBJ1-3,TGTGCCAGCAAGAGGACAGCTGGAAACACCATATATTTT,CASKRTAGNTIYF
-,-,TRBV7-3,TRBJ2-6,TGTGCCAGCAGCTCCAACTCTGGGGCCAACGTCCTGACTTTC,CASSSNSGANVLTF
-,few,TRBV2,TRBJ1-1,TGTGCCAGCGGGTGGACAGATAGTCTCACTGAAGCTTTCTTT,CASGWTDSLTEAFF
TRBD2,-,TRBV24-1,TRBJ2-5,TGTGCCACCAGTGTGATTAGCGGGAGGGTGGAAGAGACCCAGTACTTC,CATSVISGRVEETQYF
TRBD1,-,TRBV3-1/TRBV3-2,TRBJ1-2,TGTGCCAGCAGCCAATTGGACAGGGGGCGCCTCTATGGCTACACCTTC,CASSQLDRGRLYGYTF
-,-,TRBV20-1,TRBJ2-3,TGCAGTGCTAGTCGGGACTCCCCCCCAACAGATACGCAGTATTTT,CSASRDSPPTDTQYF
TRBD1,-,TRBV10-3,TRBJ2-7,TGTGCCCTCCGGGACAGCCTAGTGGACGAGCAGTACTTC,CALRDSLVDEQYF
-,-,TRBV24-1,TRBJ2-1,TGTGCCACCAGACTGATCCCGGATGAGCAGTTCTTC,CATRLIPDEQFF
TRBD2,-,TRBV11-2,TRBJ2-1,TGTGCCAGCAGCCCCGGACTAGCGGGTGATGAGCAGTTCTTC,CASSPGLAGDEQFF
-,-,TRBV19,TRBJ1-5,TGTGCCAGTAGCCGCGGACAAAATCCTCAGCCCCAGCATTTT,CASSRGQNPQPQHF
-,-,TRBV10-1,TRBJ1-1,TGCGCCAGCAGTGTCCGCCCGGGTCGGACTGAAGCTTTCTTT,CASSVRPGRTEAFF
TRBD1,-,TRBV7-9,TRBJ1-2,TGTGCCAGCAGCACCGGACAGGGTAGCTTTGGCTACACCTTC,CASSTGQGSFGYTF
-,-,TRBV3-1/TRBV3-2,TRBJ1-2,TGTGCCAGCAGCTCCCCCCACATATACACCTTC,CASSSPHIYTF
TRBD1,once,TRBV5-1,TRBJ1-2,TGCGCCAGCAGCTTGTCCTCCGGGACAGGGGCGATTTATGGCTACACCTTC,CASSLSSGTGAIYGYTF
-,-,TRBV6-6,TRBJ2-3,TGTGCCAGCAGTTACGGGCAGGGCACAGATACGCAGTATTTT,CASSYGQGTDTQYF
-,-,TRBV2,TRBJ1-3,TGTGCCAGCAGTGTTCGGACAATTGGAAACACCATATATTTT,CASSVRTIGNTIYF
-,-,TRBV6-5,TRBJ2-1,TGTGCCTCTGGGGAGGTGGCCGGGGGTTACAATGAGCAGTTCTTC,CASGEVAGGYNEQFF
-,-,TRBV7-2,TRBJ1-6,TGTGCCAGCAGCACCGGGGCCTATAATTCACCCCTCCACTTT,CASSTGAYNSPLHF
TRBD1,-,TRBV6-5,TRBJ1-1,TGTGCCAGCAGACTACAGGGGGAGAACACTGAAGCTTTCTTT,CASRLQGENTEAFF
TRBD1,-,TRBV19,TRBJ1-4,TGTGCCAGTAGCTCCCCCGGCGGGACAGGGGACTCTTGGGATGAAAAACTGTTTTTT,CASSSPGGTGDSWDEKLFF
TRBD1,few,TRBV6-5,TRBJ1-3,TGTGCCAGCAGGACAGGGGGTAGAAACACCATATATTTT,CASRTGGRNTIYF
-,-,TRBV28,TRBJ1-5,TGTGCCAGCAGTTGGGGCAGGGGTAATCAGCCCCAGCATTTT,CASSWGRGNQPQHF
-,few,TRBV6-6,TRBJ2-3,TGTGCCAGCAGTTTGGGAGCATGGAAGACAACAGATACGCAGTATTTT,CASSLGAWKTTDTQYF
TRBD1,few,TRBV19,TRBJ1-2,TGTGCCAGTAGTACTCTCGCAGGGGGCGCTGAAGGCTACACCTTC,CASSTLAGGAEGYTF
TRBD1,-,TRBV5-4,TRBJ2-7,TGTGCCAGCAGCTTCCCCGGGACAGGGACTCACGAGCAGTACTTC,CASSFPGTGTHEQYF
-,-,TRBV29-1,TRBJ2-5,TGCAGCAGCGGCGGCGGGACAGAGACCCAGTACTTC,CSSGGGTETQYF
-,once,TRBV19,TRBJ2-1,TGTGCCAGTAGTCCTGGACTCGGCCCTGGGCAGTTCTTC,CASSPGLGPGQFF
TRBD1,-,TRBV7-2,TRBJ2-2,TGTGCCAGCAGGAGGGACAGGGGGGCCGGGGAGCTGTTTTTT,CASRRDRGAGELFF
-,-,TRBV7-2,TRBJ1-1,TGTGCCAGCAGCTTAGTGGCAATTGAAGCTTTCTTT,CASSLVAIEAFF
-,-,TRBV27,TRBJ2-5,TGTGCCAGCAGTCCCGGGGTAGAAGAGACCCAGTACTTC,CASSPGVEETQYF
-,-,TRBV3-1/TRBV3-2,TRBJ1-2,TGTGCCAGCAGCCGAGGGACTACAGGCCCCTATGGCTACACCTTC,CASSRGTTGPYGYTF
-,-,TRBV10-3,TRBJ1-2,TGTGCCGTAAGGGGAGGGGGCTATGGCTACACCTTC,CAVRGGGYGYTF
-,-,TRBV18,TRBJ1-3,TGTGCCAGCTTCCCCTCGACAGGCTCTGGAAACACCATATATTTT,CASFPSTGSGNTIYF
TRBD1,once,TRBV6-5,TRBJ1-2,TGTGCCAGCACCCTTGGTCCAGGGGGTGGCTACACCTTC,CASTLGPGGGYTF
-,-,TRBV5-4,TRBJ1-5,TGTGCCAGCAGCAACTACCAAAAGGGAGGGAACCAGCCCCAGCATTTT,CASSNYQKGGNQPQHF
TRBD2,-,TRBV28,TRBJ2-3,TGTGCCAGCAGCAAGCGGGAGGGCGCCCGGGGAGATACGCAGTATTTT,CASSKREGARGDTQYF
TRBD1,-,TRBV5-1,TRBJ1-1,TGCGCCAGCAGCTTAGGGGGCGGAATGAACACTGAAGCTTTCTTT,CASSLGGGMNTEAFF
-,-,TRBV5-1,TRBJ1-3,TGCGCCAGCAGAGAGCTTCAGGGAACAGGAAACACCATATATTTT,CASRELQGTGNTIYF
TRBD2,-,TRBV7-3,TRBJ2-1,TGTGCCAGCAGCCCGACTAGCGGCTCCTACAATGAGCAGTTCTTC,CASSPTSGSYNEQFF
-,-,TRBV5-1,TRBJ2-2,TGCGCCAGCAATAATCCCGAAGAGGGAGGCACCGGGGAGCTGTTTTTT,CASNNPEEGGTGELFF
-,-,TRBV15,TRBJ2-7,TGTGCCACCAGCAGCCACCAGAGGCTAGAAGTCTACGAGCAGTACTTC,CATSSHQRLEVYEQYF
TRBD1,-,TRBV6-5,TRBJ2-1,TGTGCCAGCAGCCCGGGACAGGGTTATGGTGAGCAGTTCTTC,CASSPGQGYGEQFF
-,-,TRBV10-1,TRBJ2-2,TGCGCCAGCAGTGAGAGAGGTGAGGAGCTGTTTTTT,CASSERGEELFF
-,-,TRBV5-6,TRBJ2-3,TGTGCCAGCAGCAAATTACAGGGCTCCCGCCTCGGCACAGATACGCAGTATTTT,CASSKLQGSRLGTDTQYF